What follows are 18 T cell receptor beta chains derived from one specimen sequenced in a study of blood T cells in healthy people across ages. With a J-beta primer mix and a sample-barcoded 5' primer, a second PCR ran about 7 to 12 cycles. TCRdb analysed the 5' RACE reads with MiXCR anew, one entry per CDR3 protein. Of around 1.5 million distinct CDR3 sequences listed, about 35% are singletons. The source material was blood. Receptors originate from a young woman in good health.

The rearrangement links TRBV28 to TRBJ2-5; TRBD1 or TRBD2 may be the D gene (5 bases each). The CDR3 totals 17 residues. Between the trimmed V and J ends, which lost 5 bases and 10 bases, there was a span of 29 bases. Per germline, CDR1 MDHEN and CDR2 SYDVKM. CDR3 DNA sequence: TGTGCCAGCAGTCCCCCCCCAGGGCTAGCCTCGCAGGGCGGCCAGTACTTC. It encodes CASSPPPGLASQGGQYF.

The chain combines TRBV14 with TRBJ2-3, with 14 bases identical to TRBD2. The junction had 5 bases not matched to a gene; V was cut back by 9 bases and J by 9 bases. The CDR3 spans 13 residues. CDR1 and CDR2 (germline): SGHDN, FVKESK. CDR3 sequence (DNA): TGTGCCAGTGGACTAGCGGGAGGAAGAACGCAGTATTTT. Protein product: CASGLAGGRTQYF.

V usage is TRBV4-1 and J usage is TRBJ2-3, with a tentative D call TRBD2 (6 bases). V was trimmed by 1 base and J by 2 bases, leaving 10 bases between them. Germline V gives CDR1 MGHRA, CDR2 YSYEKL. The CDR3 is 15 amino acids. CDR3 nucleotide sequence: TGCGCCAGCAGCCAAGGCCGGAGGGCCACAGATACGCAGTATTTT. Translated, it gives CASSQGRRATDTQYF.

The chain links TRBV9 to TRBJ2-3; no clear D. This CDR3 region has 14 residues. Germline CDR1 is SGDLS and CDR2 is YYNGEE. The V end was cut by 0 bases, the J end by 5 bases, with 10 bases between. For the CDR3, the DNA is TGTGCCAGCAGCGTAGTCCCAGATGGAGATACGCAGTATTTT. It codes for CASSVVPDGDTQYF.

Regarding this clonotype: Just one base apart from a much larger clone, this may be a read error. The gene calls are TRBV4-1 and TRBJ2-6; D is perhaps TRBD1 (5 bases). Germline V lookup: CDR1 MGHRA, CDR2 YSYEKL. The CDR3 runs 16 residues. DNA of the CDR3: TGCGCCAGCAGCCAAGAGTCCTCATCTGGGGCCAACGTCCTGAGTTTC. Encoded protein: CASSQESSSGANVLSF.

The chain joins TRBV7-6 to TRBJ2-1; 7 bases fit TRBD2. The germline gives CDR1 SGHVS, CDR2 FNYEAQ. Trimming at V came to 1 base and at J to 7 bases, leaving 7 bases not matched to a gene. This CDR3 comprises 15 residues. CDR3 coding DNA: TGTGCCAGCAGCTTAGGCGCGGCGGGAGTTAATGAGCAGTTCTTC. Translation gives CASSLGAAGVNEQFF.

This clonotype was detected ten times or more. The chain is built from TRBV5-6 and TRBJ2-3; TRBD1 might be the D (5 bases). V was pared by 1 base and J by 2 bases, with 8 bases between. Germline V lookup: CDR1 SGHDT, CDR2 YYEEEE. CDR3 length: 14 residues. CDR3 sequence: CASSLTGNTDTQYF. The CDR3 DNA follows: TGTGCCAGCAGCTTGACAGGAAACACAGATACGCAGTATTTT. Supplemented by reference TRBV5-6 and TRBJ2-3, the full variable domain reads DAGVTQSPTHLIKTRGQQVTLRCSPKSGHDTVSWYQQALGQGPQFIFQYYEEEERQRGNFPDRFSGHQFPNYSSELNVNALLLGDSALYLCASSLTGNTDTQYFGPGTRLTVL.

This chain uses TRBV28 with TRBJ2-1, with TRBD2 identical over 7 bases. The CDR3 has 16 residues. Trimming cost V 5 bases and J 4 bases; bases outside gene matches: 11. Germline V lookup: CDR1 MDHEN, CDR2 SYDVKM. The CDR3 DNA sequence: TGTGCCAGCAGTACTGCTGGGAGGGGCTATTACAATGAGCAGTTCTTC. Protein sequence: CASSTAGRGYYNEQFF.

The chain is built from TRBV5-1 and TRBJ2-5; D is tentatively TRBD1 or TRBD2 (6 bases each). The assigned J gene may be wrong: the sequence end matches TRBJ2-7 better. The CDR3 sequence is 15 residues long. Per the germline V gene, CDR1 is SGHRS and CDR2 is YFSETQ. CDR3 region: CASSFVTGGSYEQYF. In DNA, the CDR3 is TGCGCCAGCAGCTTCGTGACAGGAGGGTCCTACGAGCAGTACTTC.

The genes are TRBV9 and TRBJ2-7; D is possibly TRBD2 (7 bases). V was trimmed by 0 bases and J by 0 bases, leaving 13 bases between them. Germline V gives CDR1 SGDLS, CDR2 YYNGEE. This CDR3 is built from 16 residues. CDR3 nucleotides: TGTGCCAGCAGCGTAGGGGGGGGGCCCTTCTCCTACGAGCAGTACTTC. Translation: CASSVGGGPFSYEQYF.

Notes on this clonotype: A junction end diverges from the germline sequence, so it may reflect a read error. The chain employs TRBV6-1 and TRBJ2-1; 9 bases are shared with TRBD2. The CDR3 extends over 16 amino acids. The V gene's germline CDR1 is MNHNS and CDR2 SASEGT. This CDR3 is CASGETGTSPYNEQFF. The DNA of the CDR3 is TGTGCCAGCGGTGAGACCGGGACTAGCCCTTACAATGAGCAGTTCTTC.

The chain joins TRBV6-5 to TRBJ2-2; the D gene is possibly TRBD1 (5 bases). V was clipped by 2 bases and J by 5 bases, with 15 bases between them. This CDR3 region has 16 residues. CDR1 is MNHEY and CDR2 is SVGAGI in the germline V gene. CDR3 in DNA: TGTGCCAGCAGTTACCCGACAGACGCTGTTACCGGGGAGCTGTTTTTT. This sequence encodes CASSYPTDAVTGELFF.

The CDR3 region has the DNA TGTGCCAGCAGCGTAGAAATTCCGGGAGCCAGGGGCACTGAAGCTTTCTTT. Its protein product is CASSVEIPGARGTEAFF. J is TRBJ1-1 and V is TRBV9, with D possibly being TRBD1 (6 bases). Trimming stripped 0 bases from V and 4 bases from J, with 19 bases between. This CDR3 is 17 amino acids long. Germline V gene sequence: CDR1 SGDLS, CDR2 YYNGEE.

J is TRBJ2-7 and V is TRBV20-1, with D possibly matching TRBD2 (6 bases). The CDR3 runs to 15 residues. Trimming took off 0 bases at V and 2 bases at J, with 14 bases between the two ends. Germline V CDR1 and CDR2: DFQATT, SNEGSKA (reference sequence). CDR3 amino acids: CSARDLRGIPYEQYF. In DNA form, the CDR3 reads TGCAGTGCTAGAGACCTGCGGGGTATCCCCTACGAGCAGTACTTC.

This clonotype was observed a few times. This chain links TRBV25-1 with TRBJ2-7; D unresolved. V lost 3 bases, J lost 3 bases, and 15 bases lay in between. Germline CDR1 MGHDK, CDR2 SYGVNS. The CDR3 spans 15 residues. CDR3 DNA: TGTGCCAGCAGTGACTCCATGACAAGAGGCTACGAGCAGTACTTC. Amino acid sequence: CASSDSMTRGYEQYF.

This clonotype was seen only once. V and J are TRBV27 and TRBJ1-1; D ambiguous. In germline, CDR1 is MNHEY, CDR2 SMNVEV (reference sequence). The CDR3 loop spans 13 amino acids. The V and J ends lost 0 bases and 8 bases respectively, with 10 bases between them. The CDR3 here is CASSLSSGREAFF. Written as DNA, the CDR3 is TGTGCCAGCAGTTTATCCTCAGGAAGGGAAGCTTTCTTT.

A few counts support this clonotype. The chain employs TRBV4-2 and TRBJ1-4, with unresolved D. The V gene's germline CDR1 is LGHNA and CDR2 YNFKEQ. The CDR3 runs 14 residues. V lost 8 bases, J lost 0 bases, and 10 bases lay in between. CDR3 region: CASRRSATNEKLFF. Written as DNA, the CDR3 is TGTGCCAGCCGGAGAAGTGCAACTAATGAAAAACTGTTTTTT.

This clonotype occurred a few times. CDR3 sequence: CASSPITGRQETQYF. For the CDR3, the DNA is TGTGCCAGCAGTCCTATTACAGGGCGACAAGAGACCCAGTACTTC. The chain links TRBV2 to TRBJ2-5, with D maybe TRBD1 (6 bases). This CDR3 spans 15 amino acids. Trimming took 5 bases from V and 2 from J, leaving 15 bases between them. Germline CDR1 is SNHLY and CDR2 is FYNNEI.